The present TCR beta chain was sequenced within a study of graft-versus-host responses after intestinal transplantation. Clones were read by immunoSEQ multiplex PCR, and TCRdb kept only the in-frame ones, dropping some. The table lists roughly 17,000 clones, around two fifths of them singletons, with over 3% in the top ten. This clone came up a few times. Distinct nucleotide sequences in the sample also encode this CDR3. The plating included around 200,000 irradiated, violet-dye-labeled stimulator cells together with around 200,000 CFSE-labeled responder cells. Responder CD3+CD4+ and CD3+CD8+ cells that were proliferating and CFSE-low were sorted after the reaction. Germline CDR1 is MDHEN and CDR2 is SYDVKM. V was shortened by 3 bases and J by 0 bases, with 10 bases between the two germline ends. The CDR3 length is 15 residues. General study results and limits: Clonal ratios of graft-versus-host to host-versus-graft in allografts were high for patients exhibiting graft-donor T cell macrochimerism. Recipient bone marrow held GvH clones, some seen earlier in ileum or blood.

The sample was alloreactive CD8+ T cells from a mixed lymphocyte reaction culture, taken before intestinal transplant. The subset was: CFSE-low proliferating T cells sorted from roughly six-day pre-transplant mixed lymphocyte reaction (GvH or HvG direction). The origin of this receptor is a human patient who received an intestinal transplant. The rearrangement links TRBV28 to TRBJ2-3; perhaps TRBD1 as D (6 bases). CDR3 nucleotides: TGTGCCAGCAGTTTGGACAGCACTAGCACAGATACGCAGTATTTT. It encodes CASSLDSTSTDTQYF.